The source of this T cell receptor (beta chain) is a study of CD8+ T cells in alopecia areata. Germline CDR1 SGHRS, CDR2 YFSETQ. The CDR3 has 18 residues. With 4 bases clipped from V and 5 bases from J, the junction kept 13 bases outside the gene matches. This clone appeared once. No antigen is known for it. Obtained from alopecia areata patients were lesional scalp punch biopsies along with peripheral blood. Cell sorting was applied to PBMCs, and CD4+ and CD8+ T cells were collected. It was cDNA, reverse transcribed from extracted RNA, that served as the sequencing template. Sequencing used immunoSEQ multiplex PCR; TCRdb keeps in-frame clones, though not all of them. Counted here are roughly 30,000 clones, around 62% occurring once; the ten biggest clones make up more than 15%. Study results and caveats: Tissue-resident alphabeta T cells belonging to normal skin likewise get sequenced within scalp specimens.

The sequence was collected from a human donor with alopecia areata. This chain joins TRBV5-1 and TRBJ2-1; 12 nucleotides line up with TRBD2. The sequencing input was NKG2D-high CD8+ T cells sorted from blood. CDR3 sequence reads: CASSGKLAGGLIHNEQFF. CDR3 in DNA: TGCGCCAGCAGCGGGAAGCTAGCGGGAGGGTTAATCCACAATGAGCAGTTCTTC.